The 24 T cell receptor beta chains listed next were all sequenced from one sample in a study of siplizumab effects on memory and regulatory T cells. This table comes from immunoSEQ multiplex PCR, and its TCRdb copy is limited to in-frame clones, with some not included. The sample lists 90,000 to 140,000 clones, about 93% seen once, with 0.32% in the top ten. Sequencing was carried out using CD4+ T cells sorted from blood. All receptors come from a human donor in good health.

The chain links TRBV15 to TRBJ1-1; D gene uncertain. V lost 0 bases and J 0 bases, leaving 17 bases between the germline ends. CDR1 and CDR2 (germline): LNHNV, YYDKDF (reference sequence). The CDR3 has 18 residues. CDR3 in DNA: TGTGCCACCAGCAGAGATTGGGAAGAACAGTTCATGAACACTGAAGCTTTCTTT. Translation gives CATSRDWEEQFMNTEAFF.

Only one count was recorded for this clone. The gene calls are TRBV30 and TRBJ1-5; D is undetermined. V lost 3 bases and J lost 9, with 15 bases in between. This CDR3 contains 13 residues. Germline V gene data show CDR1 as GTSNPN and CDR2 as SVGIG (reference sequence). The CDR3 DNA follows: TGTGCCTGGAGGCCCAGTGGCCTTGGGCCCCAGCATTTT. This encodes CAWRPSGLGPQHF.

This chain links TRBV21-1 with TRBJ1-1. TRBV21-1 is a listed pseudogene. This CDR3 region has 14 residues. CDR3 nucleotides: TGTGCCAGCAGCAAAGCGCGGGACCACACTGAAGCTTTCTTT. Its protein product is CASSKARDHTEAFF.

The rearrangement uses TRBV12-5 and TRBJ2-1; tentative D call: TRBD2 (5 bases). The CDR3 loop spans 14 amino acids. The ends were cut back, 2 bases at V and 7 bases at J, with 12 bases in the middle. Germline V gene lookup returns CDR1 LGHNT and CDR2 FRNRAP. In DNA, the CDR3 is TGTGCTAGTGGTTTGTCTAAGAGCGGAAATGAGCAGTTCTTC. Translated: CASGLSKSGNEQFF.

The chain couples TRBV6-1 to TRBJ1-6, with a weak D call TRBD1 (5 bases). Trimming removed 3 bases from V and 11 bases from J, with 17 bases in between. The CDR3 has 15 amino acids. CDR1 and CDR2 (germline): MNHNS, SASEGT. The DNA of the CDR3 is TGTGCCAGCAGTGATCGTCAGGGAAATTCTCCACCCCTCCACTTT. The encoded protein is CASSDRQGNSPPLHF.

V is TRBV27 and J is TRBJ2-2; TRBD1 agrees at 7 bases. Germline lookup yields CDR1 MNHEY and CDR2 SMNVEV (reference sequence). V dropped 6 bases and J dropped 7; count of bases not matched to a gene: 11. The CDR3 totals 15 residues. CDR3 sequence reads: CASSHTGAVGGELFF. The CDR3, as DNA: TGTGCCAGCAGCCATACAGGGGCCGTGGGCGGGGAGCTGTTTTTT.

This clone has just one count. The rearrangement uses TRBV6-6 and TRBJ1-4, with D possibly TRBD1 on 6 matching bases. This CDR3 is 14 amino acids long. In germline, CDR1 is MNHNY, CDR2 SVGAGI (reference sequence). V gave up 5 bases and J gave up 6 bases, with 13 bases separating them. Written as DNA, the CDR3 is TGTGCCAGCAGTCCACGAGGGGGGGATGAAAAACTGTTTTTT. This sequence encodes CASSPRGGDEKLFF.

CDR3 sequence reads: CASSFSGGASYEQYF. The CDR3 DNA is TGTGCCAGCAGCTTTAGCGGGGGGGCATCCTACGAGCAGTACTTC. V is TRBV6-5 and J is TRBJ2-7; 11 nucleotides agree with TRBD2. The junction had 5 bases not matched to a gene; V was cut back by 6 bases and J by 1 base. The CDR3 is made up of 15 amino acids. Germline V CDR1 and CDR2: MNHEY, SVGAGI.

The table lists this clone with a count of one. This chain connects TRBV27 to TRBJ2-1; 8 bases are shared with TRBD2. Trimming removed 8 bases from V and 6 bases from J; junction bases left unmatched: 12. Germline V gives CDR1 MNHEY, CDR2 SMNVEV (reference sequence). This CDR3 spans 15 amino acids. In DNA form, the CDR3 reads TGTGCCAGCTTCGCCCGGGGGGGGTGGGGCAATGAGCAGTTCTTC. Encoded protein: CASFARGGWGNEQFF.

The rearrangement joins TRBV30 to TRBJ2-5; 8 bases align to TRBD2. V trimming: 2 bases; J trimming: 4 bases; junction bases outside the gene matches: 3. The CDR3 runs to 13 residues. Germline loops: CDR1 GTSNPN, CDR2 SVGIG (reference sequence). The CDR3 DNA sequence: TGTGCCTGGAGTCTCCTAGCGGGAGAGACCCAGTACTTC. This sequence encodes CAWSLLAGETQYF.

The chain joins TRBV30 to TRBJ1-3, with TRBD1 matching over 7 bases. V lost 0 bases to trimming and J lost 3 bases; unmatched junction nucleotides: 8. CDR3 length: 16 residues. Germline V lookup: CDR1 GTSNPN, CDR2 SVGIG (reference sequence). The CDR3 nucleotides are TGTGCCTGGAGTGTTCGTCAGGGACAGATTGGAAACACCATATATTTT. Its protein is CAWSVRQGQIGNTIYF.

The chain recombines TRBV27 with TRBJ1-5; D uncertain. The germline gives CDR1 MNHEY, CDR2 SMNVEV (reference sequence). V lost 5 bases to trimming and J lost 1 base, with 15 bases between them. The CDR3 has 16 amino acids. The DNA of the CDR3 is TGTGCCAGCAGTCCGGGCCCCCAGTGGAGCAATCAGCCCCAGCATTTT. This gives the protein CASSPGPQWSNQPQHF.

V and J are TRBV11-2 and TRBJ2-5; D ambiguous. The CDR3 is 12 residues long. CDR1 SGHAT and CDR2 FQNNGV come from the germline V gene. V was shortened by 6 bases and J by 2 bases, with 7 bases between the two germline ends. CDR3 DNA: TGTGCCAGCAGGGGAACGCAAGAGACCCAGTACTTC. It translates to CASRGTQETQYF.

This sequence joins TRBV18 and TRBJ1-4; D possibly corresponds to TRBD1 (6 bases). The CDR3 extends over 15 amino acids. V was trimmed by 6 bases and J by 3 bases, leaving 14 bases between them. The germline V gene has CDR1 KGHSH and CDR2 LQKENI. CDR3 bases: TGTGCCAGCTCGGACGACAGGACTTCTAATGAAAAACTGTTTTTT. It yields the protein CASSDDRTSNEKLFF.

The chain links TRBV30 to TRBJ1-4; D is undetermined. The CDR3 covers 11 residues. The V end lost 3 bases, the J end lost 5 bases, and 4 bases lay between the germline ends. CDR1 is GTSNPN, CDR2 SVGIG, per germline (reference sequence). The chain's CDR3 is CAWSLNEKLFF. CDR3 DNA sequence: TGTGCCTGGAGCTTAAATGAAAAACTGTTTTTT.

The J gene is TRBJ2-7, the V gene TRBV19, with 10 bases fitting TRBD2. Losses at the gene ends were 2 bases for V and 4 bases for J; bases not matched to a gene: 5. Germline V lookup: CDR1 LNHDA, CDR2 SQIVND (reference sequence). The CDR3 totals 15 residues. The DNA for the CDR3 is TGTGCCAGTAGTATAAGAGCTAGCGGGGGATACGAGCAGTACTTC. Translation gives CASSIRASGGYEQYF. The variable domain in full, with the rest retrieved from reference TRBV19 and TRBJ2-7, is DGGITQSPKYLFRKEGQNVTLSCEQNLNHDAMYWYRQDPGQGLRLIYYSQIVNDFQKGDIAEGYSVSREKKESFPLTVTSAQKNPTAFYLCASSIRASGGYEQYFGPGTRLTVT.

This chain links TRBV7-9 with TRBJ2-6, with D maybe TRBD2 (6 bases). CDR3 length equals 14 residues. Trimming stripped 5 bases from V and 9 bases from J, with 14 bases between. CDR1 and CDR2 (germline): SEHNR, FQNEAQ (reference sequence). This chain's CDR3 is CASSRGNQDNVLTF. CDR3 coding DNA: TGTGCCAGCAGCCGGGGGAATCAAGACAACGTCCTGACTTTC.

The rearrangement links TRBV25-1 to TRBJ1-2; the D gene is possibly TRBD1 (5 bases). V shed 4 bases and J shed 5 bases, with 11 bases lying between them. The CDR3 contains 13 residues. Germline V lookup: CDR1 MGHDK, CDR2 SYGVNS. The CDR3 DNA sequence: TGTGCCAGCAGTGTGACAGAGACATATGGCTACACCTTC. The encoded protein is CASSVTETYGYTF.

The chain has TRBV5-1 and TRBJ2-5, with TRBD2 matching 14 bases. This CDR3 region has 16 residues. Germline V lookup: CDR1 SGHRS, CDR2 YFSETQ. With 3 bases clipped from V and 1 base from J, the junction kept 2 bases outside the gene matches. CDR3 in DNA: TGCGCCAGCAGCTCCGGGACTAGCGGGAGCCAAGAGACCCAGTACTTC. Translating gives CASSSGTSGSQETQYF.

V gene TRBV7-2 combines with J gene TRBJ2-7, with D unclear. CDR1 and CDR2 from the germline V gene are SGHTA and FQGNSA. This CDR3 spans 12 amino acids. Trimming pared 6 bases from V and 6 bases from J, leaving 12 bases between. The CDR3 bases are TGTGCCAGCAGGGATGTGGAAGCCGAGCAGTACTTC. It codes for CASRDVEAEQYF.

J is TRBJ1-3 and V is TRBV30; unclear D gene. The germline V gene encodes CDR1 GTSNPN and CDR2 SVGIG (reference sequence). Trimming took 4 bases from V and 0 from J, leaving 10 bases between them. The CDR3 is 14 amino acids. CDR3 amino acids: CAWTGRYSGNTIYF. CDR3 nucleotides: TGTGCCTGGACTGGACGGTACTCTGGAAACACCATATATTTT.

V and J are TRBV14 and TRBJ2-1, with D possibly matching TRBD2 (6 bases). Trimming pared 1 base from V and 2 bases from J, leaving 18 bases between. Germline CDR1 and CDR2: SGHDN and FVKESK. The length of the CDR3 is 18 residues. The CDR3 DNA sequence: TGTGCCAGCAGCCAAGTGGGCACCCGGGAGCCGACCTACAATGAGCAGTTCTTC. Translation gives CASSQVGTREPTYNEQFF.

The chain has TRBV6-6 and TRBJ2-1; 9 positions agree with TRBD1. CDR1 MNHNY and CDR2 SVGAGI come from the germline V gene (reference sequence). CDR3 length: 13 amino acids. The V gene end was trimmed by 0 bases and the J gene end by 9 bases; junction bases not matched to a gene: 0. As DNA, the CDR3 is TGTGCCAGCAGTTACTCGACAGGGGGTGAGCAGTTCTTC. Translation: CASSYSTGGEQFF.

This chain connects TRBV14 to TRBJ2-3; 14 bases match TRBD2. Germline V CDR1 and CDR2: SGHDN, FVKESK. V dropped 2 bases and J dropped 3; count of bases not matched to a gene: 7. This CDR3 is 18 amino acids long. The CDR3: CASSQPRLAGGSTDTQYF. The CDR3 nucleotides read TGTGCCAGCAGCCAACCCAGACTAGCGGGAGGGTCGACAGATACGCAGTATTTT.